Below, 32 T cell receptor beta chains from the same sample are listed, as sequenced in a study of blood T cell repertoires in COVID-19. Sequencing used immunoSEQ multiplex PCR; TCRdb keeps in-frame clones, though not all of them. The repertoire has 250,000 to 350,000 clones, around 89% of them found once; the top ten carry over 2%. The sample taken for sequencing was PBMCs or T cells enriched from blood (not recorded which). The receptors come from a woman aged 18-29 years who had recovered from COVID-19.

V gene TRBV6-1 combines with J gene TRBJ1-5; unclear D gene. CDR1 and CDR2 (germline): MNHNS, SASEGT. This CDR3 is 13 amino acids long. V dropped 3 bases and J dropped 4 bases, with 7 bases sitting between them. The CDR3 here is CASSETGNQPQHF. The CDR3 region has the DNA TGTGCCAGCAGTGAGACTGGAAATCAGCCCCAGCATTTT.

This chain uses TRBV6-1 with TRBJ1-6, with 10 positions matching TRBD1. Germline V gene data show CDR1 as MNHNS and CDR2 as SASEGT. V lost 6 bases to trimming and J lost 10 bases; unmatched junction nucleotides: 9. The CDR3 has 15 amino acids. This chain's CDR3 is CASSRKGTGDSPLHF. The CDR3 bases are TGTGCCAGCAGCCGCAAGGGGACAGGGGACTCACCCCTCCACTTT.

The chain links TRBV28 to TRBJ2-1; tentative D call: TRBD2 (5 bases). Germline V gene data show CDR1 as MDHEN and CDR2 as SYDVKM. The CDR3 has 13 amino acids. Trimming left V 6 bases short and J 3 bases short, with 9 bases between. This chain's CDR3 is CASRGRDYNEQFF. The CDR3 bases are TGTGCCAGCAGGGGCCGGGACTACAATGAGCAGTTCTTC.

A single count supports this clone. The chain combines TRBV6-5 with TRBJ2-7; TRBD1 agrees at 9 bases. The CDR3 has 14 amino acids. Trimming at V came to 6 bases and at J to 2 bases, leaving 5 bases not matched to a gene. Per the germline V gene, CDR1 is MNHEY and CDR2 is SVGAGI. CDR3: CASRTGQGPYEQYF. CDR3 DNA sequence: TGTGCCAGCAGGACGGGACAGGGTCCCTACGAGCAGTACTTC.

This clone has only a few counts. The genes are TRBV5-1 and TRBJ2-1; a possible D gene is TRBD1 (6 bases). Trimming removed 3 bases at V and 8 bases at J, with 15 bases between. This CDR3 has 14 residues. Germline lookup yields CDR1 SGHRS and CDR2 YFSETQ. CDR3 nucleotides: TGCGCCAGCAGCTCCAACAGGGTGATGGATGAGCAGTTCTTC. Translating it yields CASSSNRVMDEQFF.

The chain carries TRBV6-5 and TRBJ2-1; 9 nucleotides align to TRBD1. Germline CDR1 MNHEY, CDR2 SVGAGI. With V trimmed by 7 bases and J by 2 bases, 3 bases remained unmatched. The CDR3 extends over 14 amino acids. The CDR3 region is CASTRDRAYNEQFF. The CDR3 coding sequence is TGTGCCAGCACCCGGGACAGGGCCTACAATGAGCAGTTCTTC.

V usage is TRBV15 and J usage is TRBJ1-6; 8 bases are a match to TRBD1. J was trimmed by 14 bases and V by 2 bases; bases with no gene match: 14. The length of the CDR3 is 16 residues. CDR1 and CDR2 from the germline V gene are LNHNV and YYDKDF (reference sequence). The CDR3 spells CATSRTLTGAMGSLHF. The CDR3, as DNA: TGTGCCACCAGCAGAACCCTGACAGGGGCCATGGGGTCCCTCCACTTT.

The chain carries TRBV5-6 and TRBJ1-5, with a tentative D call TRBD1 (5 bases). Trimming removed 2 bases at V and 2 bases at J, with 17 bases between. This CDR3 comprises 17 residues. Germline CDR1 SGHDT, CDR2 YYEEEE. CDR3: CASSFQGGHRGNQPQHF. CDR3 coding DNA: TGTGCCAGCAGCTTTCAGGGCGGCCACCGGGGCAATCAGCCCCAGCATTTT.

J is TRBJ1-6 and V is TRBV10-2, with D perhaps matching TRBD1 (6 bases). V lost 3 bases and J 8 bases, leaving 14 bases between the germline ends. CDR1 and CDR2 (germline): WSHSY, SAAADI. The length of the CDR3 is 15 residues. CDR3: CASSDRSHRDSPLHF. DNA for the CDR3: TGCGCCAGCAGTGATCGGTCCCACAGGGATTCACCCCTCCACTTT.

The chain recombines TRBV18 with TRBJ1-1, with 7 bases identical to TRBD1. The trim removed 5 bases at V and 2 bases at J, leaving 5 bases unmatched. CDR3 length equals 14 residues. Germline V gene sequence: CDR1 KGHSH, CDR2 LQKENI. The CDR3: CASSADRVNTEAFF. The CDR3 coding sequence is TGTGCCAGCTCAGCCGACAGGGTAAACACTGAAGCTTTCTTT. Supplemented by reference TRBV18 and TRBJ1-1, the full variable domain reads NAGVMQNPRHLVRRRGQEARLRCSPMKGHSHVYWYRQLPEEGLKFMVYLQKENIIDESGMPKERFSAEFPKEGPSILRIQQVVRGDSAAYFCASSADRVNTEAFFGQGTRLTVV.

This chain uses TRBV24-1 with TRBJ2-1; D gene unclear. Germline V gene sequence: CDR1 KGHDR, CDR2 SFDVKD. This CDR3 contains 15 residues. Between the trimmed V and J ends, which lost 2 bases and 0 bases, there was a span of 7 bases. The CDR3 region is CATSDSGFSYNEQFF. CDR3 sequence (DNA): TGTGCCACCAGTGATTCCGGGTTCTCCTACAATGAGCAGTTCTTC.

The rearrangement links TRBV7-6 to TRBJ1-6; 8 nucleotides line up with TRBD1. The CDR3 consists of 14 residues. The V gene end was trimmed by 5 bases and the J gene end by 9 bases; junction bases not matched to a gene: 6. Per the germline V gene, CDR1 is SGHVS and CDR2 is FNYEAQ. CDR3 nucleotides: TGTGCCAGCAGCCCCACAGGGGGAGGTTCACCCCTCCACTTT. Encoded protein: CASSPTGGGSPLHF.

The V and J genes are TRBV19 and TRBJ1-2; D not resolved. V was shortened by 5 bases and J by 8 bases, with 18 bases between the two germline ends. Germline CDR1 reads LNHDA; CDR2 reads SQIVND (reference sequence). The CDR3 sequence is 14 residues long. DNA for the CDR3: TGTGCCAGTAGTCCACAGACCCAATCGGGGGGCTACACCTTC. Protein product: CASSPQTQSGGYTF. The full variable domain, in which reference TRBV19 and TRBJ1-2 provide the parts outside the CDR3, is DGGITQSPKYLFRKEGQNVTLSCEQNLNHDAMYWYRQDPGQGLRLIYYSQIVNDFQKGDIAEGYSVSREKKESFPLTVTSAQKNPTAFYLCASSPQTQSGGYTFGSGTRLTVV.

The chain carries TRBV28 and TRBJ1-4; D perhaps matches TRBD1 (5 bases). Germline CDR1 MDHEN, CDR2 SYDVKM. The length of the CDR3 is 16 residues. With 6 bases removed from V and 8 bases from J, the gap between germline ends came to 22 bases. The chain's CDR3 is CASSPTIQATGEKLFF. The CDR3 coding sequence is TGTGCCAGCAGCCCAACCATACAGGCAACGGGCGAAAAACTGTTTTTT.

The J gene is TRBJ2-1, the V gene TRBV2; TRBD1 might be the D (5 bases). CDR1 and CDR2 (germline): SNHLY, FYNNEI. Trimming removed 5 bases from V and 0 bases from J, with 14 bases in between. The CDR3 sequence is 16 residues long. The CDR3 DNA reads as TGTGCCAGCAGTCTTCGACAGCTAAACTCCTACAATGAGCAGTTCTTC. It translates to CASSLRQLNSYNEQFF.

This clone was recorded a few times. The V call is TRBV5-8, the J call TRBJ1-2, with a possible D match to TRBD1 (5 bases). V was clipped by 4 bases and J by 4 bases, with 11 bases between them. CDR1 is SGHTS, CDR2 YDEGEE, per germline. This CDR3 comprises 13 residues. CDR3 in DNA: TGTGCCAGCAGCACCGACAGCCTCTATGGCTACACCTTC. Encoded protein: CASSTDSLYGYTF.

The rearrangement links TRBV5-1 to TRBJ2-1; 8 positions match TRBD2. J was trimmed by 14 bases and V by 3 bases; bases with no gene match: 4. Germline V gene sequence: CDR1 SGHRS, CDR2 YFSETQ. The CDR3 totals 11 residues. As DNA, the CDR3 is TGCGCCAGCAGCTCACGACTAGCGAAGTTCTTC. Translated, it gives CASSSRLAKFF.

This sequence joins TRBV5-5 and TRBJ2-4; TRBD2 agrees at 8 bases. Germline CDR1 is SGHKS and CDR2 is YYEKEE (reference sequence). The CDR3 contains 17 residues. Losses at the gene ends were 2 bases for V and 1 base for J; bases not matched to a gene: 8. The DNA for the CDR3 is TGTGCCAGCAGCTTCGGGAGGGAAAAAGGGGCCAAAAACATTCAGTACTTC. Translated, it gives CASSFGREKGAKNIQYF.

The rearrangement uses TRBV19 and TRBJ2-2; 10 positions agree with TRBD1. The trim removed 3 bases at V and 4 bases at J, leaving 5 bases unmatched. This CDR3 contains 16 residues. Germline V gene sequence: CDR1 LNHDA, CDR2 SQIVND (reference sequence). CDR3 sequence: CASSIRDRGSTGELFF. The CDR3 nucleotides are TGTGCCAGTAGTATCCGGGACAGGGGTTCCACCGGGGAGCTGTTTTTT.

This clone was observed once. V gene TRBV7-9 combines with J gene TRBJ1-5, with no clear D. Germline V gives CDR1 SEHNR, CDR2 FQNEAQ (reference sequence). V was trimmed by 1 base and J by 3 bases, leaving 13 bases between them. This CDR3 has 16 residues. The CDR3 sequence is CASSLGPDTDNQPQHF. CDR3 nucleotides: TGTGCCAGCAGCTTAGGGCCTGACACAGACAATCAGCCCCAGCATTTT.

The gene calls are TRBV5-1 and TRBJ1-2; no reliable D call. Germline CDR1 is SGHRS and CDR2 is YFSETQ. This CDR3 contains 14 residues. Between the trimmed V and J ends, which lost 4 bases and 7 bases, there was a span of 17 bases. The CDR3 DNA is TGCGCCAGCAGCCCGGACCGGGGAGTAGTTGGCTACACCTTC. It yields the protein CASSPDRGVVGYTF.

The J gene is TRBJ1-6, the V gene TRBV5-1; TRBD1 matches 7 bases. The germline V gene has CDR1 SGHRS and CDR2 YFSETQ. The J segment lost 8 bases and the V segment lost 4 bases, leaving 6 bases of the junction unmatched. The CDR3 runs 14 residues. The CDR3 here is CASSQGQYDSPLHF. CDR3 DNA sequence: TGCGCCAGCAGCCAGGGACAGTATGATTCACCCCTCCACTTT. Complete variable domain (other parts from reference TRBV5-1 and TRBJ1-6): KAGVTQTPRYLIKTRGQQVTLSCSPISGHRSVSWYQQTPGQGLQFLFEYFSETQRNKGNFPGRFSGRQFSNSRSEMNVSTLELGDSALYLCASSQGQYDSPLHFGNGTRLTVT.

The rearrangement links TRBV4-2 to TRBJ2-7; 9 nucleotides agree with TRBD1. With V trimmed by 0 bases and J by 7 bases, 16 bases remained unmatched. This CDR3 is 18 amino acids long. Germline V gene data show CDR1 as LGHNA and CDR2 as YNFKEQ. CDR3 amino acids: CASSQDLRIWGQGGEQYF. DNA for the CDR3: TGTGCCAGCAGCCAAGATCTGCGGATATGGGGACAGGGAGGAGAGCAGTACTTC.

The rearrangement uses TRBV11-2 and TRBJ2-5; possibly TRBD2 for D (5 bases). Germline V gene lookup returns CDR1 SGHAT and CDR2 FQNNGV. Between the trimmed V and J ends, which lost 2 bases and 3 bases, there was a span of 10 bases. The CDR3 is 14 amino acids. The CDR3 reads CASSLFLGEETQYF. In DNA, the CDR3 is TGTGCCAGCAGCTTATTTTTGGGAGAAGAGACCCAGTACTTC.

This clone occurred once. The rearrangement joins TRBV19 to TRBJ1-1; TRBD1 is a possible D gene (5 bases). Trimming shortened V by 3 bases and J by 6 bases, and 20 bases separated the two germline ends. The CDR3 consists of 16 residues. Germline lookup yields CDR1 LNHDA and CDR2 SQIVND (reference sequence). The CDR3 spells CASSMNPGQGGAEAFF. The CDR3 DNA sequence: TGTGCCAGTAGTATGAACCCCGGGCAGGGTGGCGCTGAAGCTTTCTTT.

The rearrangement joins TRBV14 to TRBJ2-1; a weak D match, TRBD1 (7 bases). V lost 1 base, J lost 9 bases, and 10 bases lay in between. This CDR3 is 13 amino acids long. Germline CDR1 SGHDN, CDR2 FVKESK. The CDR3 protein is CASSQARGAEQFF. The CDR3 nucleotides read TGTGCCAGCAGCCAAGCCAGGGGGGCTGAGCAGTTCTTC.

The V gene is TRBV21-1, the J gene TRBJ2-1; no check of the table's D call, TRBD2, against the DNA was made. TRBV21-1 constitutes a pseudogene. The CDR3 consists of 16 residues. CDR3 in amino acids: CASSKRRRGGYNEQFF. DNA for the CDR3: TGTGCCAGCAGCAAACGGAGGCGGGGGGGTTACAATGAGCAGTTCTTC.

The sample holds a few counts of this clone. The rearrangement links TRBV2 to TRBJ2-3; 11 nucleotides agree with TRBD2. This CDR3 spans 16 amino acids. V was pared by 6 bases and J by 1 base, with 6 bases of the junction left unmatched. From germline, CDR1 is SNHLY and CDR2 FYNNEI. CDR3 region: CASRAGTSGGTDTQYF. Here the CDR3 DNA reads TGTGCCAGCAGAGCCGGGACTAGCGGCGGCACAGATACGCAGTATTTT.

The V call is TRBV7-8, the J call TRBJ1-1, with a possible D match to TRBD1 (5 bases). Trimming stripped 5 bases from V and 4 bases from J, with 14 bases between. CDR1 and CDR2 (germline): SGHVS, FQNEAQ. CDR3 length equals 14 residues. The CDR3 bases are TGTGCCAGCAGCCGGGGAGGGGATAGCACTGAAGCTTTCTTT. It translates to CASSRGGDSTEAFF.

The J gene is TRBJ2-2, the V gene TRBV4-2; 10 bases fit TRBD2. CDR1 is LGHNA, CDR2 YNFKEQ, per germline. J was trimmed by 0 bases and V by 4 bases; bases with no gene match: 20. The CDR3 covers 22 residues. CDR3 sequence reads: CASSRGVAGGSFSLANTGELFF. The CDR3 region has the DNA TGTGCCAGCAGCCGCGGGGTAGCGGGGGGTTCATTTTCACTCGCGAACACCGGGGAGCTGTTTTTT.

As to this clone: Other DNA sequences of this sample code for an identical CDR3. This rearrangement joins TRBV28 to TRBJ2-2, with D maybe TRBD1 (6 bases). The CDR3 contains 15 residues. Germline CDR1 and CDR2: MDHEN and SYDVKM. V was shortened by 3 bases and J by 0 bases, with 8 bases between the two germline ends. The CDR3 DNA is TGTGCCAGCAGTTTTACAGGGACGAACACCGGGGAGCTGTTTTTT. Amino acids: CASSFTGTNTGELFF.

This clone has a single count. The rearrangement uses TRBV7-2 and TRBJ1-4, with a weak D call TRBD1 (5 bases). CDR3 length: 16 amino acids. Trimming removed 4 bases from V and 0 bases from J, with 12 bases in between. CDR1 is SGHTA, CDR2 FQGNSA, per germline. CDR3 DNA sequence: TGTGCCAGCAGCTCTTTTGGCAGGGCAACTAATGAAAAACTGTTTTTT. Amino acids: CASSSFGRATNEKLFF.